Presented here are 21 T cell receptor beta chains from one specimen sequenced in a study of relationships among human T cell subsets. The T cell receptor alpha and beta CDR3 regions were amplified from mRNA by semiquantitative ARM-PCR. Tagged nested gene-specific primers were used first, then communal superprimers amplified exponentially. TCRdb called the multiplex PCR reads again in MiXCR, with one record for every CDR3 protein. In the table there are about 2,400 distinct CDR3 sequences, under 50% of which are singletons. Sequencing used activated T cells sorted from blood. The subset: CD45RA-RO-CD69+ activated T cells. The source of these receptors is a man aged 40-49 years in good health.

This clonotype was seen more than once but under ten times. J is TRBJ1-1 and V is TRBV4-1, with a tentative D call TRBD1 (5 bases). The germline V gene has CDR1 MGHRA and CDR2 YSYEKL. The V end lost 4 bases, the J end lost 3 bases, and 12 bases lay between the germline ends. CDR3 size: 14 residues. CDR3: CASSPTGGDTEAFF. The DNA for the CDR3 is TGCGCCAGCAGCCCTACAGGAGGGGACACTGAAGCTTTCTTT.

About this clonotype: A much larger clone is a single base away; this may be a read error. The V call is TRBV29-1, the J call TRBJ2-7; D call uncertain. The CDR3 is 13 amino acids. The germline V gene encodes CDR1 SQVTM and CDR2 ANQGSEA. CDR3 sequence reads: CSVENGLGYERYF. CDR3 in DNA: TGCAGCGTTGAGAACGGGCTCGGCTACGAGCGGTACTTC.

The V and J genes are TRBV7-8 and TRBJ2-5; D is perhaps TRBD2 (5 bases). In germline, CDR1 is SGHVS, CDR2 FQNEAQ. Trimming took off 2 bases at V and 4 bases at J, with 14 bases between the two ends. This CDR3 is 15 amino acids long. CDR3 nucleotide sequence: TGTGCCAGCAGCTTACGAGGTCCTAGCCGAGAGACCCAGTACTTC. Its translation: CASSLRGPSRETQYF.

As concerns this clonotype: Here the CDR3 omits its conserved ending phenylalanine or tryptophan, so a read error is the likely source. The chain recombines TRBV12-3 or TRBV12-4 with TRBJ1-5, with a tentative D call TRBD1 (5 bases). V lost 3 bases and J lost 6, with 15 bases in between. The CDR3 runs 15 residues. The CDR3 region is CASSFGVQGGQPQHL. CDR3 bases: TGTGCCAGCAGTTTCGGGGTGCAGGGCGGTCAGCCCCAGCATCTT.

This clonotype came up a few times. This chain uses TRBV6-5 with TRBJ2-3, with D uncertain. Germline CDR1 and CDR2: MNHEY and SVGAGI. The V and J ends lost 7 bases and 5 bases respectively, with 7 bases between them. The CDR3 length is 11 residues. This CDR3 is CASIGLDTQYF. DNA of the CDR3: TGTGCCAGCATTGGATTAGATACGCAGTATTTT.

With regard to this clonotype: Germline and junction disagree at one end, which may indicate a read error. V gene TRBV2 combines with J gene TRBJ1-1; no definite D call. The CDR3 runs to 13 residues. The germline V gene encodes CDR1 SNHLY and CDR2 FYNNEI. The DNA of the CDR3 is TGTGCCAGCATCAAGAGGGAGAACACTGAGGCTTTCTTT. Amino acids: CASIKRENTEAFF. Based on the CDR3 plus reference TRBV2 and TRBJ1-1, the full variable domain is EPEVTQTPSHQVTQMGQEVILRCVPISNHLYFYWYRQILGQKVEFLVSFYNNEISEKSEIFDDQFSVERPDGSNFTLKIRSTKLEDSAMYFCASIKRENTEAFFGQGTRLTVV.

In this sample, this clonotype turned up once. The rearrangement joins TRBV27 to TRBJ2-6; D unresolved. V dropped 4 bases and J dropped 0 bases, with 7 bases sitting between them. Germline CDR1 and CDR2: MNHEY and SMNVEV (reference sequence). The CDR3 length is 15 residues. Written as DNA, the CDR3 is TGTGCCAGCAGTTCCGATTACTCTGGGGCCAACGTCCTGACTTTC. The encoded protein is CASSSDYSGANVLTF.

The chain couples TRBV4-1 to TRBJ2-7; TRBD1 agrees at 9 bases. Trimming removed 1 base from V and 6 bases from J; junction bases left unmatched: 7. The CDR3 is made up of 15 amino acids. CDR1 and CDR2 (germline): MGHRA, YSYEKL. The CDR3 region has the DNA TGCGCCAGCAGCCAAGGGGACAGGGAAACTGGCGAGCAGTACTTC. Amino acids: CASSQGDRETGEQYF.

The genes are TRBV1 and TRBJ1-1; the table names TRBD1, a call not compared with the DNA. TRBV1 is shown as a pseudogene. The CDR3 totals 17 residues. The CDR3 nucleotides are TGCACCAGCAGGAGGAGGCTACAGGGGCACTCGAACACTGAAGCTTTCTTT. Translating gives CTSRRRLQGHSNTEAFF.

In this sample, this clonotype turned up a few times. Mismatch with germline at one junction end may stem from a read error. The rearrangement uses TRBV27 and TRBJ1-6; D not resolved. Germline-derived CDR1 and CDR2 are MNHEY and SMNVEV (reference sequence). CDR3 length: 15 amino acids. CDR3 sequence reads: CASKSTGWENSPLYF. The CDR3 coding sequence is TGTGCCAGCAAGAGCACGGGTTGGGAAAATTCACCCCTCTACTTT.

This clonotype has more than one count but fewer than ten. The rearrangement joins TRBV28 to TRBJ1-5; TRBD1 matches 9 bases. The CDR3 is 15 amino acids. The junction had 7 bases not matched to a gene; V was cut back by 4 bases and J by 6 bases. Germline-derived CDR1 and CDR2 are MDHEN and SYDVKM. CDR3 DNA: TGTGCCAGCAGTTCAACTGGGACAGGGTTTCAGCCCCAGCATTTT. Its translation is CASSSTGTGFQPQHF.

This sequence joins TRBV11-2 and TRBJ2-5; 11 positions agree with TRBD2. There are 17 residues in the CDR3. The V and J ends lost 1 base and 1 base, in that order; junction bases with no gene match: 5. Per the germline V gene, CDR1 is SGHAT and CDR2 is FQNNGV. The DNA of the CDR3 is TGTGCCAGCAGCTTAGGCCGGACTAGCGGGTTCCAAGAGACCCAGTACTTC. Its translation is CASSLGRTSGFQETQYF.

The rearrangement uses TRBV12-3 or TRBV12-4 and TRBJ1-2; 12 bases agree with TRBD1. The length of the CDR3 is 17 residues. With V trimmed by 5 bases and J by 4 bases, 11 bases remained unmatched. As DNA, the CDR3 is TGTGCCAGCAGTCCCGGGGGGACAGGGGGCAAGGGCTATGGCTACACCTTC. It encodes CASSPGGTGGKGYGYTF.

This clonotype was detected a few times. The chain has TRBV12-3 or TRBV12-4 and TRBJ2-3; D ambiguous. This CDR3 spans 12 amino acids. V was cut by 2 bases and J by 6 bases, with 6 bases left in between. The CDR3 is CASSLRRDTQYF. DNA of the CDR3: TGTGCCAGCAGTTTAAGGCGTGATACGCAGTATTTT.

This sequence joins TRBV6-5 and TRBJ1-2; the D gene is possibly TRBD1 (5 bases). The V gene lost 7 bases and the J gene lost 8 bases, with 14 bases spanning the gap. The CDR3 sequence is 12 residues long. Germline lookup yields CDR1 MNHEY and CDR2 SVGAGI. This CDR3 is CASTDRGSGYTF. Here the CDR3 DNA reads TGTGCCAGCACCGACCGGGGGAGCGGCTACACCTTC.

The rearrangement uses TRBV28 and TRBJ2-3; D possibly corresponds to TRBD2 (6 bases). CDR3 length equals 17 residues. V lost 2 bases and J 1 base, leaving 16 bases between the germline ends. The germline V gene has CDR1 MDHEN and CDR2 SYDVKM. The CDR3 DNA is TGTGCCAGCAGTTTAAAGGGAGGCGCGGTGGGCACAGATACGCAGTATTTT. This encodes CASSLKGGAVGTDTQYF.

There are a few counts of this clonotype. The chain joins TRBV10-3 to TRBJ1-5; D may be TRBD1 (5 bases). CDR3 length: 15 amino acids. Trimming cost V 2 bases and J 0 bases, with 8 bases left between them. CDR1 and CDR2 (germline): ENHRY, SYGVKD. CDR3 bases: TGTGCCATCAGTGAGGCAGGGAATAGCAATCAGCCCCAGCATTTT. It yields the protein CAISEAGNSNQPQHF.

Only a few counts were recorded for this clonotype. The chain couples TRBV7-9 to TRBJ1-1; D uncertain. Germline V lookup: CDR1 SEHNR, CDR2 FQNEAQ (reference sequence). The V and J ends lost 5 bases and 4 bases respectively, with 11 bases between them. CDR3 length: 13 residues. CDR3 coding DNA: TGTGCCAGCAGCCCCCAGGTGGGCACTGAAGCTTTCTTT. The encoded protein is CASSPQVGTEAFF.

This clonotype was seen more than once but under ten times. The gene calls are TRBV12-3 or TRBV12-4 and TRBJ1-5, with D possibly matching TRBD1 (6 bases). V dropped 8 bases and J dropped 7 bases, with 15 bases sitting between them. CDR3 size: 13 residues. The CDR3 coding sequence is TGTGCCAGCGCAAGGGGGTCACGGCAGCCCCAGCATTTT. Translation: CASARGSRQPQHF.

This clonotype was counted only a few times. V is TRBV11-2 and J is TRBJ1-3; the D is unclear. V lost 5 bases and J 0 bases, leaving 11 bases between the germline ends. The germline V gene has CDR1 SGHAT and CDR2 FQNNGV. The CDR3 contains 15 residues. The DNA of the CDR3 is TGTGCCAGCAGCCCCGACACAAGCTCTGGAAACACCATATATTTT. Its translation: CASSPDTSSGNTIYF.

V is TRBV12-5 and J is TRBJ2-5; D uncertain. Germline V gene sequence: CDR1 LGHNT, CDR2 FRNRAP. The length of the CDR3 is 12 residues. V dropped 2 bases and J dropped 4 bases, with 5 bases sitting between them. The DNA for the CDR3 is TGTGCTAGTGGTTTGTCCGGAGAGACCCAGTACTTC. Translation gives CASGLSGETQYF.